This TCR beta chain originates from a study of CD8+CD57+ T cells in acquired aplastic anemia. At the level of the study: Each DNA sample taken from sorted CD4+ and CD8+ cells came to around 2.9 ug on average. Approximately 10 million reads were obtained on average for healthy donor CD4+ cells.

A few counts support this clonotype. What it recognizes is unknown. The CDR3 is 13 amino acids. In germline, CDR1 is SGHTA, CDR2 FQGNSA. The ends were cut back, 4 bases at V and 3 bases at J, with 10 bases in the middle. The study, taken as a whole, reports: Patients and controls shared 25 to 35 CD8+ CDR3 sequences, which appeared highly expressed in patients and within their immunodominant clones.

For CDR3 and TCR beta VDJ profiling, genomic DNA was the template used. TCRdb reanalysed the reads using MiXCR and keeps one entry per CDR3 protein. In the table there are more than 100,000 distinct CDR3 sequences, around 48% of which are singletons. The V gene is TRBV7-2, the J gene TRBJ2-7, with a tentative D call TRBD1 (5 bases). The clonotype originates from a human donor in good health, serving as a control. Sequencing was carried out using sorted CD4+, CD8+, or CD8+CD57+ T cells (not recorded which) from PBMCs. The CDR3 region has the DNA TGTGCCAGCAGCTACGACAGCCTCTACGAGCAGTACTTC. Protein product: CASSYDSLYEQYF.